The next 31 T cell receptor beta chains were all read from a single sample in a study of blood T cell repertoires in COVID-19. TCRdb's copy holds only in-frame clones and misses some; the assay was immunoSEQ multiplex PCR. The top ten clones hold roughly 8.1% of a sample with under 200,000 clones, around four fifths of them seen once. Sequencing used peripheral blood. These TCRs come from an elderly woman with COVID-19, enrolled during active disease.

This clone was seen just once. J is TRBJ2-2 and V is TRBV5-1, with D possibly TRBD1 on 6 matching bases. CDR1 and CDR2 (germline): SGHRS, YFSETQ. The CDR3 sequence is 16 residues long. Trimming took 2 bases from V and 5 from J, leaving 16 bases between them. In nucleotides, the CDR3 is TGCGCCAGCAGCTTTTACAGGGTGGAGGCGACCGGGGAGCTGTTTTTT. It yields the protein CASSFYRVEATGELFF.

The rearrangement links TRBV29-1 to TRBJ2-7, with a weak D call TRBD2 (5 bases). The CDR3 runs 11 residues. Deletions cut 5 bases from V and 0 bases from J, with 5 bases between. The germline gives CDR1 SQVTM, CDR2 ANQGSEA. The CDR3 loop reads CSVRGSYEQYF. CDR3 nucleotides: TGCAGCGTTCGGGGCTCCTACGAGCAGTACTTC.

The chain joins TRBV2 to TRBJ2-7, with 7 bases aligning to TRBD2. Germline CDR1 SNHLY, CDR2 FYNNEI. This CDR3 spans 13 amino acids. Trimming removed 2 bases from V and 6 bases from J; junction bases left unmatched: 4. This CDR3 is CASSEYGGSEQYF. The CDR3 nucleotides are TGTGCCAGCAGTGAATATGGCGGGAGCGAGCAGTACTTC.

V and J are TRBV7-9 and TRBJ1-1; D not certain. This CDR3 contains 14 residues. The V gene lost 1 base and the J gene lost 10 bases, with 16 bases spanning the gap. The germline gives CDR1 SEHNR, CDR2 FQNEAQ (reference sequence). CDR3 protein: CASSLEGGREIAFF. The CDR3 DNA reads TGTGCCAGCAGCTTAGAGGGAGGGCGTGAGATAGCTTTCTTT.

The sample holds a few counts of this clone. The V call is TRBV19, the J call TRBJ1-2, with 8 bases matching TRBD1. The CDR3 is 15 residues long. V lost 3 bases to trimming and J lost 4 bases; unmatched junction nucleotides: 7. CDR1 is LNHDA, CDR2 SQIVND, per germline (reference sequence). CDR3 sequence reads: CASSISGTGFYGYTF. The CDR3 DNA follows: TGTGCCAGTAGTATTTCCGGGACAGGCTTCTATGGCTACACCTTC.

This chain joins TRBV3-1 (or the pseudogene TRBV3-2) and TRBJ2-7, with D hard to call. The CDR3 contains 15 residues. Germline assignment: CDR1 LGHDT and CDR2 YNNKEL (reference sequence). V shed 2 bases and J shed 2 bases, with 13 bases lying between them. CDR3 in DNA: TGTGCCAGCAGCCAATCCGATACCCCTACCTACGAGCAGTACTTC. Protein product: CASSQSDTPTYEQYF.

The rearrangement joins TRBV3-1 (or the pseudogene TRBV3-2) to TRBJ1-3; no reliable D call. CDR1 and CDR2 (germline): LGHDT, YNNKEL (reference sequence). This CDR3 has 13 amino acids. The germline V and J ends were trimmed by 7 bases and 1 base, with 8 bases remaining between them. CDR3 loop: CASTGSSGNTIYF. CDR3 nucleotide sequence: TGTGCCAGCACGGGGTCTTCTGGAAACACCATATATTTT.

The rearrangement links TRBV15 to TRBJ2-5, with TRBD2 matching 13 bases. Per germline, CDR1 LNHNV and CDR2 YYDKDF (reference sequence). V was pared by 0 bases and J by 5 bases, with 0 bases of the junction left unmatched. The CDR3 loop spans 15 amino acids. The CDR3 sequence: CATSRELAGGETQYF. The CDR3, as DNA: TGTGCCACCAGCAGAGAACTAGCGGGAGGGGAGACCCAGTACTTC.

V is TRBV10-3 and J is TRBJ2-4; D call uncertain. The CDR3 runs to 13 residues. The V gene lost 8 bases and the J gene lost 0 bases, with 8 bases spanning the gap. Germline lookup yields CDR1 ENHRY and CDR2 SYGVKD. The CDR3 DNA reads TGTGCCATCCTGGTAGTAGCCAAAAACATTCAGTACTTC. It specifies CAILVVAKNIQYF.

The chain uses TRBV5-1 and TRBJ1-2; D gene uncertain. V was shortened by 0 bases and J by 5 bases, with 11 bases between the two germline ends. Germline loops: CDR1 SGHRS, CDR2 YFSETQ. The CDR3 is 14 residues long. The CDR3 sequence is CASSLGGGEYGYTF. CDR3 DNA: TGCGCCAGCAGCTTGGGTGGCGGAGAGTATGGCTACACCTTC.

The CDR3: CASREGLNYGYTF. The CDR3 DNA sequence: TGTGCCAGCAGAGAGGGACTCAACTATGGCTACACCTTC. V gene TRBV6-5 combines with J gene TRBJ1-2; TRBD1 might be the D (5 bases). Trimming pared 6 bases from V and 2 bases from J, leaving 10 bases between. Germline values: CDR1 MNHEY, CDR2 SVGAGI. This CDR3 is built from 13 residues.

The chain recombines TRBV18 with TRBJ1-2; 8 bases match TRBD1. Trimming took 6 bases from V and 4 from J; bases not matched to a gene: 7. Germline V gene lookup returns CDR1 KGHSH and CDR2 LQKENI. The CDR3 spans 14 residues. Here the CDR3 reads CASSPTGDSYGYTF. The CDR3 nucleotides read TGTGCCAGCTCGCCGACAGGGGACAGCTATGGCTACACCTTC.

This sequence joins TRBV6-5 and TRBJ1-1; D not resolved. The CDR3 loop spans 15 amino acids. Germline CDR1 MNHEY, CDR2 SVGAGI. The V gene lost 2 bases and the J gene lost 6 bases, with 16 bases spanning the gap. DNA of the CDR3: TGTGCCAGCAGTTACGAGGGCGCAGTGGTATCTGAAGCTTTCTTT. The encoded protein is CASSYEGAVVSEAFF.

In the case of this clone: One end of the junction is discordant with germline, which a read error may explain. V gene TRBV20-1 combines with J gene TRBJ1-2; 7 bases agree with TRBD1. The CDR3 has 11 amino acids. Germline CDR1 and CDR2: DFQATT and SNEGSKA (reference sequence). The CDR3 region is CSARERDSSSF. CDR3 DNA: TGCAGTGCTAGAGAGCGGGACAGCTCCTCCTTC.

V gene TRBV28 combines with J gene TRBJ1-4; D is unresolved. Trimming pared 8 bases from V and 8 bases from J, leaving 12 bases between. The CDR3 consists of 12 residues. CDR1 and CDR2 from the germline V gene are MDHEN and SYDVKM. This chain's CDR3 is CASRPGGEKLFF. The DNA of the CDR3 is TGTGCCAGCCGACCCGGAGGGGAAAAACTGTTTTTT.

This chain connects TRBV2 to TRBJ2-1, with 7 bases fitting TRBD2. This CDR3 is built from 13 residues. The trim removed 8 bases at V and 8 bases at J, leaving 9 bases unmatched. Germline V gene lookup returns CDR1 SNHLY and CDR2 FYNNEI. The CDR3 spells CASRRRERHEQFF. The CDR3, as DNA: TGTGCCAGCCGGCGGCGGGAGAGGCATGAGCAGTTCTTC. Supplemented by reference TRBV2 and TRBJ2-1, the full variable domain reads EPEVTQTPSHQVTQMGQEVILRCVPISNHLYFYWYRQILGQKVEFLVSFYNNEISEKSEIFDDQFSVERPDGSNFTLKIRSTKLEDSAMYFCASRRRERHEQFFGPGTRLTVL.

The J gene is TRBJ2-7, the V gene TRBV19; D might be TRBD2 (6 bases). Germline CDR1 reads LNHDA; CDR2 reads SQIVND (reference sequence). The CDR3 has 12 residues. The ends were cut back, 4 bases at V and 7 bases at J, with 11 bases in the middle. CDR3 bases: TGTGCCAGTAGTACGTCGGGACTTGAGCAGTACTTC. This translates into CASSTSGLEQYF.

Notes on this clone: The junction departs from germline at one end; a sequencing error may be responsible. The V and J genes are TRBV7-7 and TRBJ2-3; TRBD2 aligns across 13 bases. Germline assignment: CDR1 SSHAT and CDR2 FNYEAQ (reference sequence). The CDR3 covers 17 residues. Here the CDR3 reads CASSKLAGGVITDTQYF. CDR3 DNA: TGTGCTAGCAGCAAACTAGCGGGGGGGGTTATCACAGATACGCAGTATTTT.

The chain is built from TRBV12-2 and TRBJ2-7; whether TRBD1, the table's D call, matches the DNA was not checked. TRBV12-2 is reported as a pseudogene. The CDR3 spans 14 residues. The CDR3 DNA follows: TGTGCAAGTCGCTCGGGACAGGGAGCCTACGAGCAGTACTTC. Its translation: CASRSGQGAYEQYF.

This clone was detected only once. CDR3 nucleotides: TGTGCCAGCAGCATCGGGGACACCGGGGAGCTGTTTTTT. It encodes CASSIGDTGELFF. V and J are TRBV5-4 and TRBJ2-2; weak D call: TRBD2 (5 bases). The ends were cut back, 4 bases at V and 3 bases at J, with 7 bases in the middle. The germline V gene encodes CDR1 SGHNT and CDR2 YYREEE (reference sequence). There are 13 residues in the CDR3.

This chain uses TRBV3-1 (or the pseudogene TRBV3-2) with TRBJ2-7; the match to TRBD2 covers 14 bases. Germline CDR1 and CDR2: LGHDT and YNNKEL (reference sequence). The CDR3 consists of 18 residues. V lost 2 bases and J lost 0; bases outside the gene matches: 6. DNA of the CDR3: TGTGCCAGCAGCCAAACTCCCGGGACTAGCGGGGGCTCCTACGAGCAGTACTTC. This codes for CASSQTPGTSGGSYEQYF.

This chain connects TRBV3-1 (or the pseudogene TRBV3-2) to TRBJ1-6, with D uncertain. Germline CDR1 reads LGHDT; CDR2 reads YNNKEL (reference sequence). V lost 1 base and J lost 10, with 8 bases in between. The CDR3 totals 13 residues. For the CDR3, the DNA is TGTGCCAGCAGCCAAGGTGGAGGGTCACCCCTCCACTTT. Protein sequence: CASSQGGGSPLHF.

This chain joins TRBV5-1 and TRBJ2-3, with D hard to call. V was pared by 0 bases and J by 0 bases, with 11 bases between. The CDR3 runs to 16 residues. Germline CDR1 SGHRS, CDR2 YFSETQ. The CDR3 spells CASSLVLDPSTDTQYF. Here the CDR3 DNA reads TGCGCCAGCAGCTTGGTCCTAGATCCTAGCACAGATACGCAGTATTTT.

The gene calls are TRBV19 and TRBJ2-5; 11 bases line up with TRBD1. The CDR3 totals 19 residues. V shed 5 bases and J 5 bases; nucleotides not matched to a gene: 19. Germline CDR1 reads LNHDA; CDR2 reads SQIVND (reference sequence). This CDR3 reads CASSRTGGRTGGSLETQYF. The CDR3 DNA reads as TGTGCCAGTAGTCGAACGGGGGGACGGACAGGGGGCTCTTTGGAGACCCAGTACTTC.

The chain is built from TRBV27 and TRBJ2-3; 7 bases are shared with TRBD2. The germline V gene encodes CDR1 MNHEY and CDR2 SMNVEV (reference sequence). J was trimmed by 4 bases and V by 5 bases; bases with no gene match: 18. The CDR3 length is 18 residues. The CDR3 protein is CASSLRPGGGSLADTQYF. The CDR3 bases are TGTGCCAGCAGTCTGAGACCCGGTGGCGGGAGTTTAGCAGATACGCAGTATTTT.

This clone was recorded only once. The chain couples TRBV29-1 to TRBJ2-7, with 7 bases that match TRBD2. There are 12 residues in the CDR3. The trim removed 1 base at V and 3 bases at J, leaving 0 bases unmatched. The germline gives CDR1 SQVTM, CDR2 ANQGSEA. As DNA, the CDR3 is TGCAGCGTTGAAGCGGGGGGCTACGAGCAGTACTTC. It specifies CSVEAGGYEQYF.

This CDR3 is CASSPQWGGVNSPLHF. The CDR3, as DNA: TGTGCCAGCAGCCCCCAATGGGGGGGCGTTAATTCACCCCTCCACTTT. The chain combines TRBV9 with TRBJ1-6; D may be TRBD1 (6 bases). This CDR3 has 16 amino acids. Germline-derived CDR1 and CDR2 are SGDLS and YYNGEE. Trimming took 4 bases from V and 6 from J, leaving 17 bases between them.

The rearrangement uses TRBV6-6 and TRBJ1-5; tentatively, D is TRBD1 (6 bases). V lost 6 bases and J lost 0, with 9 bases in between. CDR1 is MNHNY, CDR2 SVGAGI, per germline (reference sequence). There are 14 residues in the CDR3. The DNA of the CDR3 is TGTGCCAGCAGCCAGGGGTATAGCAATCAGCCCCAGCATTTT. Translation: CASSQGYSNQPQHF.

The V gene is TRBV18, the J gene TRBJ2-7, with D perhaps matching TRBD1 (6 bases). The V end lost 3 bases, the J end lost 3 bases, and 15 bases lay between the germline ends. In germline, CDR1 is KGHSH, CDR2 LQKENI. CDR3 length: 15 amino acids. The CDR3 loop is CASSPYRDTVYEQYF. The CDR3 DNA sequence: TGTGCCAGCTCACCCTACCGGGACACCGTCTACGAGCAGTACTTC.

V is TRBV5-1 and J is TRBJ1-3; D remains unclear. CDR1 is SGHRS and CDR2 is YFSETQ in the germline V gene. The CDR3 is made up of 16 amino acids. Deletions cut 0 bases from V and 4 bases from J, with 14 bases between. The CDR3 DNA follows: TGCGCCAGCAGCTTGGCCGAGACTCGGGGAGGAAACACCATATATTTT. This encodes CASSLAETRGGNTIYF.

V and J are TRBV3-1 (or the pseudogene TRBV3-2) and TRBJ1-1; 7 bases agree with TRBD1. This CDR3 has 15 residues. Germline values: CDR1 LGHDT, CDR2 YNNKEL (reference sequence). J gave up 5 bases and V 4 bases, and 10 bases lay outside the gene matches. CDR3 bases: TGTGCCAGCAGCCCCCAGGGACAGCTGGCGACTGAAGCTTTCTTT. Its protein is CASSPQGQLATEAFF.